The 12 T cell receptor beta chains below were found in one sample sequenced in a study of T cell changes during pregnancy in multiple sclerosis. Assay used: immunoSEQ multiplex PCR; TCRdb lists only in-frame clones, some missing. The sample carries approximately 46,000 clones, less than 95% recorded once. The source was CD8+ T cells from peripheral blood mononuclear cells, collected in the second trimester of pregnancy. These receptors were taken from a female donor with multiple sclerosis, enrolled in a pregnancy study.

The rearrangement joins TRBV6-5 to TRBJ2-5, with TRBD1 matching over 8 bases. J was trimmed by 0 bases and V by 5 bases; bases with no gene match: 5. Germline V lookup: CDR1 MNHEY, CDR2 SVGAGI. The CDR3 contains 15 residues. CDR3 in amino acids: CASSQSGGHQETQYF. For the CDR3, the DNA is TGTGCCAGCAGTCAGTCAGGGGGCCACCAAGAGACCCAGTACTTC.

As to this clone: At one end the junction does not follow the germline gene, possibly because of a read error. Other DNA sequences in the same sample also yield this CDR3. The CDR3: CASSLGTGMNTEAFF. The CDR3 DNA is TGTGCCAGCAGCTTGGGGACAGGGATGAACACTGAGGCTTTCTTT. The rearrangement joins TRBV5-7 to TRBJ1-1, with 8 bases identical to TRBD1. TRBV5-7 is an ORF; its function is uncertain. This CDR3 is 15 amino acids long.

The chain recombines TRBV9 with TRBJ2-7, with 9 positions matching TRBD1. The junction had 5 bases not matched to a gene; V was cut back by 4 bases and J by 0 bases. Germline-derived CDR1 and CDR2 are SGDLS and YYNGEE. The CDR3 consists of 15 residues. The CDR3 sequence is CASSTGTGSSYEQYF. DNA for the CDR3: TGTGCCAGCAGCACCGGGACAGGGAGCTCCTACGAGCAGTACTTC.

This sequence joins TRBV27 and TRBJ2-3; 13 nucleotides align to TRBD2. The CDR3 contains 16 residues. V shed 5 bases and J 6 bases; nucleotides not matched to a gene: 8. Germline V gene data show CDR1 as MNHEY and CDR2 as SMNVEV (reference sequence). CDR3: CASSDWTSGGADTQYF. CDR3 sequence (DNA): TGTGCCAGCAGTGATTGGACTAGCGGGGGTGCGGATACGCAGTATTTT.

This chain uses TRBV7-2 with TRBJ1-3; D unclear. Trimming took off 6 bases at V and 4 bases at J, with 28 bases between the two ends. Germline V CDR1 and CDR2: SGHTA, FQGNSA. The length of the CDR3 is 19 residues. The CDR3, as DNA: TGTGCCAGCAGTCAAAGCGGGTGGATCGACGAAACAACGGGAAACACCATATATTTT. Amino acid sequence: CASSQSGWIDETTGNTIYF.

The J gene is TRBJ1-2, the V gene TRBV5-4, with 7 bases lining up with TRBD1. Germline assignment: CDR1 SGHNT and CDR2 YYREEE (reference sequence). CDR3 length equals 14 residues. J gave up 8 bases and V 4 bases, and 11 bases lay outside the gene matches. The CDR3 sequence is CASSPLGGAGGYTF. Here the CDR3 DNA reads TGTGCCAGCAGCCCCTTAGGGGGCGCGGGGGGCTACACCTTC.

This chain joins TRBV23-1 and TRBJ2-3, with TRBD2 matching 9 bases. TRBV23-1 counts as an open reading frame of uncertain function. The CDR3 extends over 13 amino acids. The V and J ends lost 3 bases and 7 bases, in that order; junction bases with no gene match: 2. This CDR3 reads CASSHLAGYTQYF. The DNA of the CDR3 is TGCGCCAGCAGTCACCTAGCGGGGTATACGCAGTATTTT.

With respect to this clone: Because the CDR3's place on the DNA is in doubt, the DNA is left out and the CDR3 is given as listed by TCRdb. CDR3 sequence: CASSLVGTGNNEYF. The chain employs TRBV7-8 and TRBJ2-7; the D segment call TRBD1 is taken from the table without a DNA check. Germline V gives CDR1 SGHVS, CDR2 FQNEAQ. 14 amino acids form the CDR3, both terminal residues included.

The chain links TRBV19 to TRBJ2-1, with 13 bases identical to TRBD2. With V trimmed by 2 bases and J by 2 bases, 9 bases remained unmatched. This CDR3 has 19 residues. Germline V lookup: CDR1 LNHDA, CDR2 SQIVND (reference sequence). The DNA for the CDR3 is TGTGCCAGTAGTATAATCCCAGGACTAGCGGGGGTTCCCTACAATGAGCAGTTCTTC. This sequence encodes CASSIIPGLAGVPYNEQFF.

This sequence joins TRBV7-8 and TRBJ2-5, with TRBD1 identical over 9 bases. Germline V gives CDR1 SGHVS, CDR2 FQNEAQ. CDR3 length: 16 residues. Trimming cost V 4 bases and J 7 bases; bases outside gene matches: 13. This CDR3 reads CASSYKTGTGSVTQYF. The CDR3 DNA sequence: TGTGCCAGCAGCTACAAAACCGGGACAGGGTCGGTGACCCAGTACTTC.

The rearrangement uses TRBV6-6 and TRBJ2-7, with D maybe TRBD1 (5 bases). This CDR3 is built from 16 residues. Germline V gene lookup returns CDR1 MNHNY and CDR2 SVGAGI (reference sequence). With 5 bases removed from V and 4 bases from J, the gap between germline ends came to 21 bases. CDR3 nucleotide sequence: TGTGCCAGCAGTGGATCCAAAACTACAGCAGGGTACGAGCAGTACTTC. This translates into CASSGSKTTAGYEQYF.

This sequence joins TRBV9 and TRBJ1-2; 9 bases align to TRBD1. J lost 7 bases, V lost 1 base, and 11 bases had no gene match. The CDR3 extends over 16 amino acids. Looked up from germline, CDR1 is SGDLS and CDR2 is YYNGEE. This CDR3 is CASSVNSNRGPGGYTF. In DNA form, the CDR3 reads TGTGCCAGCAGCGTAAATTCGAACAGGGGGCCTGGTGGCTACACCTTC.